The source of this TCR beta chain is a study of siplizumab effects on memory and regulatory T cells. V was trimmed by 3 bases and J by 2 bases, leaving 8 bases between them. From germline, CDR1 is LNHDA and CDR2 SQIVND (reference sequence). This CDR3 contains 14 residues. Clones were read by immunoSEQ multiplex PCR, and TCRdb kept only the in-frame ones, dropping some. The sample gives under 100,000 clones, around 94% of which show up once; 1% to 1.5% is in the top ten. V gene TRBV19 combines with J gene TRBJ1-5; no clear D gene. The clonotype was recovered from a human donor in good health. The sequencing input was non-Treg CD4+ T cells sorted from blood. CDR3 in amino acids: CASSMVGRNQPQHF. In DNA form, the CDR3 reads TGTGCCAGTAGTATGGTGGGCCGCAATCAGCCCCAGCATTTT.